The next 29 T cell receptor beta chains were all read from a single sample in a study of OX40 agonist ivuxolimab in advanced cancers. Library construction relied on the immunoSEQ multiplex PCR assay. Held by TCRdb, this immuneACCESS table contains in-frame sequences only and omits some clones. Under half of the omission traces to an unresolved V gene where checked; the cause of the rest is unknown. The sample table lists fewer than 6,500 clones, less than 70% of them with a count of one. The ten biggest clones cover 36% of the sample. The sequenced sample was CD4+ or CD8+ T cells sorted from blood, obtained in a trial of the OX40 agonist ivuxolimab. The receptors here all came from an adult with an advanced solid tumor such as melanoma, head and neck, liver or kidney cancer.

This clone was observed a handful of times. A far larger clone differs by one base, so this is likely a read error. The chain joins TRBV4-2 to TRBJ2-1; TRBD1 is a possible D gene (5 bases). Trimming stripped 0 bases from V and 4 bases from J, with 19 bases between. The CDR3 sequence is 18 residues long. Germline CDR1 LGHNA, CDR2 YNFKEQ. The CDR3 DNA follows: TGTGCCAGCAGCCAAGATATCGTCCTCGACAGTTTATACAATGAGCAGTTCTTC. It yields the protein CASSQDIVLDSLYNEQFF.

CDR3 residues: CASKQGSETQYF. CDR3 DNA sequence: TGTGCCAGCAAACAGGGGAGTGAGACCCAGTACTTC. V and J are TRBV25-1 and TRBJ2-5; 7 nucleotides align to TRBD1. Germline lookup yields CDR1 MGHDK and CDR2 SYGVNS. The CDR3 has 12 residues. The junction had 4 bases not matched to a gene; V was cut back by 7 bases and J by 5 bases. Variable domain in full (rest from reference TRBV25-1 and TRBJ2-5): EADIYQTPRYLVIGTGKKITLECSQTMGHDKMYWYQQDPGMELHLIHYSYGVNSTEKGDLSSESTVSRIRTEHFPLTLESARPSHTSQYLCASKQGSETQYFGPGTRLLVL.

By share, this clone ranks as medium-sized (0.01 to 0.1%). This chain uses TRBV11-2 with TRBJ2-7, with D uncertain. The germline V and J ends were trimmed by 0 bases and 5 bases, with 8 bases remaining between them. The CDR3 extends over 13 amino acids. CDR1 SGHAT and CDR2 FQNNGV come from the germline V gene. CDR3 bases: TGTGCCAGCAGCTTAGAATCGGTGAACGAGCAGTACTTC. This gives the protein CASSLESVNEQYF.

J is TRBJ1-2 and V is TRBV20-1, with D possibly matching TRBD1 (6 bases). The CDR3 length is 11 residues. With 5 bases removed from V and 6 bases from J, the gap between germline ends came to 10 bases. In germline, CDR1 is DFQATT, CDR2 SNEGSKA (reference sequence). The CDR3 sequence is CSAPRQDGYTF. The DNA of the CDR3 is TGCAGTGCTCCCCGACAGGATGGCTACACCTTC.

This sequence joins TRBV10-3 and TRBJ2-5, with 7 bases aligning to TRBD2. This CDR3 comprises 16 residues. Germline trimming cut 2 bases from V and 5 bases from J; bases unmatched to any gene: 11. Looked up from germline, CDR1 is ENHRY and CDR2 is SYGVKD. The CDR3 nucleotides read TGTGCCATCAGTGAGGGACTAGTGAGGATTCGGGAGACCCAGTACTTC. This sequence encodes CAISEGLVRIRETQYF.

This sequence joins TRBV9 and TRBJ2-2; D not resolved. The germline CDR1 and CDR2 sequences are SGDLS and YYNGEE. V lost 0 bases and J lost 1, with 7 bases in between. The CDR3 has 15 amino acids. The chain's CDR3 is CASSVAKGNTGELFF. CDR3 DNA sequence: TGTGCCAGCAGCGTAGCTAAAGGGAACACCGGGGAGCTGTTTTTT.

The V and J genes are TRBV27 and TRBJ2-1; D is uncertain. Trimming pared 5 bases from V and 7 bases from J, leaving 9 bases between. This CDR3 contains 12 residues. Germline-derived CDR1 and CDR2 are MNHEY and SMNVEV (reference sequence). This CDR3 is CASSPTRNEQFF. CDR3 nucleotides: TGTGCCAGCAGTCCTACCCGTAATGAGCAGTTCTTC.

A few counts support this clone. The CDR3 region is CAISAPNLGRSYEQYF. The CDR3 DNA is TGTGCCATCAGTGCCCCCAATCTAGGACGCTCCTACGAGCAGTACTTC. The genes are TRBV10-3 and TRBJ2-7; D unresolved. The CDR3 contains 16 residues. Trimming removed 4 bases from V and 0 bases from J, with 16 bases in between. Germline V gives CDR1 ENHRY, CDR2 SYGVKD.

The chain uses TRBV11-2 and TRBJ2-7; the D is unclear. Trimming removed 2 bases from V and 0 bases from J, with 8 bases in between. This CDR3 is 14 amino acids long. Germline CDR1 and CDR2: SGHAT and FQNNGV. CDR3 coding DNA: TGTGCCAGCAGCTTAATCAAGAGCTCCTACGAGCAGTACTTC. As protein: CASSLIKSSYEQYF.

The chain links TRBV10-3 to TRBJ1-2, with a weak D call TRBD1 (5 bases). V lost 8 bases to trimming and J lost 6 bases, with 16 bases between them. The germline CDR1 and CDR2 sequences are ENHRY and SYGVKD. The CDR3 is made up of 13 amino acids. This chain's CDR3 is CAILSQGRDGYTF. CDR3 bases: TGTGCCATCTTATCTCAGGGACGAGATGGCTACACCTTC.

The CDR3 coding sequence is TGTGCCACCAGCAGCGCGGGAGGGCTCGAGCAGTACTTC. It yields the protein CATSSAGGLEQYF. J is TRBJ2-5 and V is TRBV15; 9 bases fit TRBD2. The better agreement between TRBJ2-7 and the DNA end casts doubt on the J call. This CDR3 comprises 13 residues. From germline, CDR1 is LNHNV and CDR2 YYDKDF (reference sequence).

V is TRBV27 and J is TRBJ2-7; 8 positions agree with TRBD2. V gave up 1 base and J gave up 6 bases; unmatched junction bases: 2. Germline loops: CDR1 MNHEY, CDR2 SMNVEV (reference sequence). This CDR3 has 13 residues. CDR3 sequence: CASSLLAGSEQYF. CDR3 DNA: TGTGCCAGCAGTTTATTAGCGGGATCCGAGCAGTACTTC.

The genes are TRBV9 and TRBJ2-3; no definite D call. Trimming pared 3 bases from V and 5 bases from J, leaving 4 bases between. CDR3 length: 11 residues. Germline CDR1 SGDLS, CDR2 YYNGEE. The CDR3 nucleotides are TGTGCCAGCAGCGCCAGAGATACGCAGTATTTT. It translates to CASSARDTQYF.

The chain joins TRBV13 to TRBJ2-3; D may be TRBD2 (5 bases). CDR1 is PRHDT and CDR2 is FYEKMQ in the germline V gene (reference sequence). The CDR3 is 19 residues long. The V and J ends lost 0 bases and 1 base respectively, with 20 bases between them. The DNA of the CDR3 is TGTGCCAGCAGCTTAGGTACGGGAATAGTTGGAGAAGGCACAGATACGCAGTATTTT. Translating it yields CASSLGTGIVGEGTDTQYF. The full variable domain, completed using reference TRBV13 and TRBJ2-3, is AAGVIQSPRHLIKEKRETATLKCYPIPRHDTVYWYQQGPGQDPQFLISFYEKMQSDKGSIPDRFSAQQFSDYHSELNMSSLELGDSALYFCASSLGTGIVGEGTDTQYFGPGTRLTVL.

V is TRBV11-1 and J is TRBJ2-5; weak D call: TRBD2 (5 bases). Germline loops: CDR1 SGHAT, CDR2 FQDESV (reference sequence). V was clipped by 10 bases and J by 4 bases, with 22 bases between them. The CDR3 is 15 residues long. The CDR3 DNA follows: TGTGCCACCATGTGGACTTTCACATTGGGAGAGACCCAGTACTTC. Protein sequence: CATMWTFTLGETQYF.

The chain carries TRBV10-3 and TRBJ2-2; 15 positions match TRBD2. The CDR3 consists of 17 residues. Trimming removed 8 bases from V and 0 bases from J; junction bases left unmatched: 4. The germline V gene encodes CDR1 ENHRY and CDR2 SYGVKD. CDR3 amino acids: CAIAGTSGRSNTGELFF. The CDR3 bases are TGTGCCATCGCCGGGACTAGCGGGAGGTCGAACACCGGGGAGCTGTTTTTT.

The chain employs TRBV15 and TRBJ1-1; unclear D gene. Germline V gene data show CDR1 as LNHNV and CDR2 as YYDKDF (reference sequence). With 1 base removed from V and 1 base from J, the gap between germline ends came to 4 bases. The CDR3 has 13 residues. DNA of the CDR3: TGTGCCACCAGCAGAGTAGGGAACACTGAAGCTTTCTTT. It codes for CATSRVGNTEAFF.

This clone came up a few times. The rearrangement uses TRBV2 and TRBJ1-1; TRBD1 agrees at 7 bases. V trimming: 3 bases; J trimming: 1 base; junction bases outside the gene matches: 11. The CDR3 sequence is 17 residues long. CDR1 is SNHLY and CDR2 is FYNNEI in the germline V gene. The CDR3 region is CASSDPTGPRSNTEAFF. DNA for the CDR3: TGTGCCAGCAGTGATCCGACAGGGCCTAGATCGAACACTGAAGCTTTCTTT. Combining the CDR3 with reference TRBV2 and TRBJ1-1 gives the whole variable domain EPEVTQTPSHQVTQMGQEVILRCVPISNHLYFYWYRQILGQKVEFLVSFYNNEISEKSEIFDDQFSVERPDGSNFTLKIRSTKLEDSAMYFCASSDPTGPRSNTEAFFGQGTRLTVV.

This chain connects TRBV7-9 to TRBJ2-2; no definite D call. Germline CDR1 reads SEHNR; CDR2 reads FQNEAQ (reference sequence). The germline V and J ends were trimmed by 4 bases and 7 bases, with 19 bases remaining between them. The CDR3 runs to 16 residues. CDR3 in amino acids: CASSSLLGPTDGELFF. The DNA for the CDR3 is TGTGCCAGCAGCTCATTGCTGGGCCCGACGGACGGGGAGCTGTTTTTT.

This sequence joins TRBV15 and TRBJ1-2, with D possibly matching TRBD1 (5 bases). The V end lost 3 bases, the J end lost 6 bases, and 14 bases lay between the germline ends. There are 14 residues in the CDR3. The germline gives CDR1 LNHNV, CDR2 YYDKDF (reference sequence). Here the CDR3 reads CATSRYRDRHGYTF. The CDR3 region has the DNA TGTGCCACCAGCAGGTACCGGGACCGGCATGGCTACACCTTC.

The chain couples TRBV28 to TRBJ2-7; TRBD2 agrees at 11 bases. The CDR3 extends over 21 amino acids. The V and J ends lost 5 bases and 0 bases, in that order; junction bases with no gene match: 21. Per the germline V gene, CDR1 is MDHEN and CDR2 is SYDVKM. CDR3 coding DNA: TGTGCCAGCAGTGCGGTGCTAGCGGGAGGATCCTCCGCCTTTAGCTCCTACGAGCAGTACTTC. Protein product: CASSAVLAGGSSAFSSYEQYF.

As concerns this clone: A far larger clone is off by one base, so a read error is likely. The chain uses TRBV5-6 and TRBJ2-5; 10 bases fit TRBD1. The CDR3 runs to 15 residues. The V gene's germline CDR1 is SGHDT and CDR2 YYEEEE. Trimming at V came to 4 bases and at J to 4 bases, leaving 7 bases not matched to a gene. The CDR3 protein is CASSPDRGQGETQYF. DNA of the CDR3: TGTGCCAGCAGCCCCGACAGGGGGCAGGGAGAGACCCAGTACTTC.

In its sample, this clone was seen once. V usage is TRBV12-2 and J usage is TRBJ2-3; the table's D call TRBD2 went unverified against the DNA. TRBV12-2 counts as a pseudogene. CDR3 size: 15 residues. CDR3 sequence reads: CASRLAGRFPDTQYF. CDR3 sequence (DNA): TGTGCAAGTCGCTTAGCCGGGAGGTTCCCAGATACGCAGTATTTT.

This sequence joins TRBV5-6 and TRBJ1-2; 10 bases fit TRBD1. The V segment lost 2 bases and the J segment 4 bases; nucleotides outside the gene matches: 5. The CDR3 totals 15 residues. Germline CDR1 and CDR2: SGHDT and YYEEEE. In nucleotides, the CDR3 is TGTGCCAGCAGCTTTCAGACAGGGGGCTTCTATGGCTACACCTTC. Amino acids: CASSFQTGGFYGYTF.

CDR3 bases: TGTGCCAGCAGCTATTTGACAGGGGAGCAGTTCTTC. Its translation is CASSYLTGEQFF. V is TRBV11-3 and J is TRBJ2-1; TRBD1 aligns across 7 bases. V lost 4 bases, J lost 10 bases, and 4 bases stayed unmatched. CDR1 SGHNT and CDR2 YENEEA come from the germline V gene. This CDR3 is built from 12 residues.

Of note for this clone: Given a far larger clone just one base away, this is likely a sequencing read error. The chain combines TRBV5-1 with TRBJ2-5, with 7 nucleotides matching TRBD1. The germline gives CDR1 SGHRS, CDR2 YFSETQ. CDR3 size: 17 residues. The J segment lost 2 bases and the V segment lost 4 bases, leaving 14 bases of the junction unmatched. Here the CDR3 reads CASSGRADTGAQETQYF. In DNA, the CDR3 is TGCGCCAGCAGCGGAAGAGCAGACACAGGGGCACAAGAGACCCAGTACTTC.

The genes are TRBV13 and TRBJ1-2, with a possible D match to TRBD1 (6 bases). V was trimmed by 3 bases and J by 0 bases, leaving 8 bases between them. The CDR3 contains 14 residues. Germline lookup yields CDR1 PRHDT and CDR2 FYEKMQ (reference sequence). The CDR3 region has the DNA TGTGCCAGCAGCTTCGGGACAACTAACTATGGCTACACCTTC. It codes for CASSFGTTNYGYTF.

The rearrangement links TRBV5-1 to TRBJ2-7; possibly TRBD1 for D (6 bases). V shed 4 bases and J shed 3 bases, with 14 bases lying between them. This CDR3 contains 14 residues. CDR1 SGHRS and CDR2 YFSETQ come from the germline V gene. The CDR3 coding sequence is TGCGCCAGCAGCGCCAGGGGCGATATCTACGAGCAGTACTTC. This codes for CASSARGDIYEQYF.

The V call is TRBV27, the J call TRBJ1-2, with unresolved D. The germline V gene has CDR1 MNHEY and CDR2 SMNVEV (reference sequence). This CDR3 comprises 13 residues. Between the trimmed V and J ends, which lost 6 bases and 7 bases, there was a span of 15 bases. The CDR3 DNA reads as TGTGCCAGCAGCCCCCGCGGGGATGGTGGCTACACCTTC. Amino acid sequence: CASSPRGDGGYTF.